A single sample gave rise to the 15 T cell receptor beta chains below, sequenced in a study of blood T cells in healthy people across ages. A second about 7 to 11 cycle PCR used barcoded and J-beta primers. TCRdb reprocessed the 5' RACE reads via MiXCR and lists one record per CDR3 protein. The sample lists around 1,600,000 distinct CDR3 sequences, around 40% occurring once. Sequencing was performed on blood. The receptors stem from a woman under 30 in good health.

The CDR3 DNA is TGCAGTGCCGCTGCGGGGACAGGGGTTTCAGATACGCAGTATTTT. This encodes CSAAAGTGVSDTQYF. The chain is built from TRBV20-1 and TRBJ2-3, with TRBD1 matching 10 bases. The CDR3 runs 15 residues. Losses at the gene ends were 6 bases for V and 4 bases for J; bases not matched to a gene: 10. CDR1 and CDR2 (germline): DFQATT, SNEGSKA (reference sequence).

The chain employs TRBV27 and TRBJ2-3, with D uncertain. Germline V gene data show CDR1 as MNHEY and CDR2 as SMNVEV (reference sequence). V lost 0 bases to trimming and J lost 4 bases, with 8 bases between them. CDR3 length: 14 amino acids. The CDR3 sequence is CASSLSNRADTQYF. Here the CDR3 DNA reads TGTGCCAGCAGTTTATCGAATAGGGCAGATACGCAGTATTTT.

The CDR3: CASSQDGVPYNEQFF. Here the CDR3 DNA reads TGCGCCAGCAGCCAAGATGGGGTCCCCTACAATGAGCAGTTCTTC. The rearrangement links TRBV4-3 to TRBJ2-1; D remains unclear. V was cut by 0 bases and J by 2 bases, with 8 bases left in between. This CDR3 comprises 15 residues. From germline, CDR1 is LGHNA and CDR2 YSLEER.

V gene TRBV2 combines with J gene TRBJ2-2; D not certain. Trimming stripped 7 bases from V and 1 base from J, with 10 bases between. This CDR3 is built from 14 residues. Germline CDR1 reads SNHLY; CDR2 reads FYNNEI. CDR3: CASKQTRNTGELFF. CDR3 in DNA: TGTGCCAGCAAGCAGACGAGGAACACCGGGGAGCTGTTTTTT.

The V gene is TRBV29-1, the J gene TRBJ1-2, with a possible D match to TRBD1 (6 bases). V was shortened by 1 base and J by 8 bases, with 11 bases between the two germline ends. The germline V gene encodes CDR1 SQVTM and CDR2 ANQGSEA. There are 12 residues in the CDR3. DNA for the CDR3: TGCAGCGTTGAAGGGGGGGCTGGCGGCTACACCTTC. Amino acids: CSVEGGAGGYTF.

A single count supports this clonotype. CDR3 sequence (DNA): TGTGCCATCAGTGCCCGGGCGGCGGACGAGGGCACTGAAGCTTTCTTT. Its protein is CAISARAADEGTEAFF. The V gene is TRBV10-3, the J gene TRBJ1-1; D is undetermined. CDR1 and CDR2 (germline): ENHRY, SYGVKD. This CDR3 spans 16 amino acids. V was shortened by 4 bases and J by 4 bases, with 19 bases between the two germline ends.

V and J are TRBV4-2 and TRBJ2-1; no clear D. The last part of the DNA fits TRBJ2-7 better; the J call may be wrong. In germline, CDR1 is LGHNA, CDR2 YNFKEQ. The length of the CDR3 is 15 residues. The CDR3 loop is CASSQDDLYYNEQYF. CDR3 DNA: TGTGCCAGCAGCCAAGATGACTTGTATTACAATGAGCAGTACTTC.

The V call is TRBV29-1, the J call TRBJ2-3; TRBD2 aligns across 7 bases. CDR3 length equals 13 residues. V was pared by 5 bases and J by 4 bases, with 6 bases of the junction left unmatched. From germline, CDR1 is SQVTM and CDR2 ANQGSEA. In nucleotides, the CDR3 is TGCAGCGTTTTGCGGGAGTATTCAGATACGCAGTATTTT. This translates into CSVLREYSDTQYF.

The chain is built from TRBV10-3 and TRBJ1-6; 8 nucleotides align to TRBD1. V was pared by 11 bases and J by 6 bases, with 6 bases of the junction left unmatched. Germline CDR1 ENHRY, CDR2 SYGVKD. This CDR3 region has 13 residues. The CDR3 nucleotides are TGTGCCCTCGGACAGGGAGTTAATTCACCCCTCCACTTT. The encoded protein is CALGQGVNSPLHF.

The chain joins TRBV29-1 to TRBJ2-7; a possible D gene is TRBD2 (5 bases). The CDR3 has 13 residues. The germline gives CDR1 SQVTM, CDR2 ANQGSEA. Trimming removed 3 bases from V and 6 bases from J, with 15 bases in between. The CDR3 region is CSVEHGVGREQYF. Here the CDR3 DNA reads TGCAGCGTTGAGCACGGGGTTGGGCGCGAGCAGTACTTC.

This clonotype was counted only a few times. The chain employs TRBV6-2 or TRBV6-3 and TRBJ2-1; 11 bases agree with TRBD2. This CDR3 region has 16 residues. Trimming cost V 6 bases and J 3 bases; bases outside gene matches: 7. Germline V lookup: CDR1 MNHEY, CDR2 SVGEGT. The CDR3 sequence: CASSAPGTSGYNEQFF. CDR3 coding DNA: TGTGCCAGCAGCGCTCCCGGGACTAGCGGCTACAATGAGCAGTTCTTC.

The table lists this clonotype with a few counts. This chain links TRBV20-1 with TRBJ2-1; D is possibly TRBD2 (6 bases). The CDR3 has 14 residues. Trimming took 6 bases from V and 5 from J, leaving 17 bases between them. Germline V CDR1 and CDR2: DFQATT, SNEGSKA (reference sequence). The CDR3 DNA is TGCAGTGCGGGGGGACTGCGGTGGGACAATGAGCAGTTCTTC. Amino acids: CSAGGLRWDNEQFF.

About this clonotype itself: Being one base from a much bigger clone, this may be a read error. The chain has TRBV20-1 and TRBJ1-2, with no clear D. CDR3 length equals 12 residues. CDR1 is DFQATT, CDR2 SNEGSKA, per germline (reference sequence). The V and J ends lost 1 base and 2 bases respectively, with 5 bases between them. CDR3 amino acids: CSARGENYGYTF. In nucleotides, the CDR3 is TGCAGTGCTAGAGGAGAGAACTATGGCTACACCTTC.

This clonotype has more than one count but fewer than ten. The chain's CDR3 is CSALGPDLGNQPQHF. The CDR3 coding sequence is TGCAGTGCCCTCGGACCCGACTTGGGCAATCAGCCCCAGCATTTT. The chain carries TRBV20-1 and TRBJ1-5; D is undetermined. Germline loops: CDR1 DFQATT, CDR2 SNEGSKA (reference sequence). V lost 6 bases to trimming and J lost 2 bases, with 17 bases between them. There are 15 residues in the CDR3.

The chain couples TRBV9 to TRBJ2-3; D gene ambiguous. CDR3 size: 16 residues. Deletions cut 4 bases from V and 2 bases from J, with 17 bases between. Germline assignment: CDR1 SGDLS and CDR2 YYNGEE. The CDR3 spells CASSSGRVGITDTQYF. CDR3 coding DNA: TGTGCCAGCAGCTCCGGGCGTGTAGGCATCACAGATACGCAGTATTTT.